These T cell receptor beta chains were read from a single sample in a study of T cell responses to AZD1222 COVID-19 vaccine. Clones were sequenced by immunoSEQ multiplex PCR, and TCRdb holds only the in-frame ones, with some missing. The repertoire holds more than 85,000 clones, with about 90% as singletons. The material sequenced was peripheral blood, taken on day 0 of AZD1222 vaccination. Source of these receptors: an adult in good health. The CDR3 runs from the conserved cysteine through the conserved F or W. The D gene is left open where the match is weak. A row's size may be missing; if present it is once, few, many or a size class.

abundance: .
j_gene: TRBJ2-7
d_gene: .
v_gene: TRBV28
CDR3nt: TGTGCCAGCAGGCGATCCGGGACGCCTTCTTACTACGAGCAGTACTTC
CDR3aa: CASRRSGTPSYYEQYF

abundance: .
j_gene: TRBJ1-2
d_gene: .
v_gene: TRBV27
CDR3nt: TGTGCCAGCAGTTCGCCGGACTTACCCTATGGCTACACCTTC
CDR3aa: CASSSPDLPYGYTF

abundance: .
j_gene: TRBJ2-7
d_gene: TRBD1
v_gene: TRBV11-2
CDR3nt: TGTGCCAGCAGCCCGGACAGGGCAGGGGAGCAGTACTTC
CDR3aa: CASSPDRAGEQYF

abundance: .
j_gene: TRBJ1-2
d_gene: .
v_gene: TRBV19
CDR3nt: TGTGCCAGTAGCCCATCCCGGACCTGGGATAGTGGCTACACCTTC
CDR3aa: CASSPSRTWDSGYTF

abundance: .
j_gene: TRBJ2-2
d_gene: .
v_gene: TRBV11-1
CDR3nt: TGTGCCAGCAGCTTAGTCGGGCCTAACACCGGGGAGCTGTTTTTT
CDR3aa: CASSLVGPNTGELFF

abundance: .
j_gene: TRBJ1-5
d_gene: .
v_gene: TRBV7-9
CDR3nt: TGTGCCAGCAGCCTGGGGGGTAACAATCAGCCCCAGCATTTT
CDR3aa: CASSLGGNNQPQHF

abundance: .
j_gene: TRBJ1-3
d_gene: .
v_gene: TRBV5-1
CDR3nt: TGCGCCAGCAGCTTGGCCTTAGTGGGGATATCTGGAAACACCATATATTTT
CDR3aa: CASSLALVGISGNTIYF

abundance: .
j_gene: TRBJ1-1
d_gene: .
v_gene: TRBV4-3
CDR3nt: TGCGCCAGCAGCCAAAGAAGGGGCCTGGGGACCACTGAAGCTTTCTTT
CDR3aa: CASSQRRGLGTTEAFF

abundance: .
j_gene: TRBJ2-2
d_gene: .
v_gene: TRBV3-1/TRBV3-2
CDR3nt: TGTGCCAGCAGCCTGTTCGGGGGAGGGGGCACCGGGGAGCTGTTTTTT
CDR3aa: CASSLFGGGGTGELFF

abundance: .
j_gene: TRBJ2-1
d_gene: TRBD2
v_gene: TRBV6-5
CDR3nt: TGTGCCAGCAGTATAGCGGGGATGAACAATGAGCAGTTCTTC
CDR3aa: CASSIAGMNNEQFF

abundance: .
j_gene: TRBJ2-1
d_gene: .
v_gene: TRBV7-3
CDR3nt: TGTGCCAGCAGCCCCGGGCGAAATGAGCAGTTCTTC
CDR3aa: CASSPGRNEQFF

abundance: .
j_gene: TRBJ2-3
d_gene: .
v_gene: TRBV6-2/TRBV6-3
CDR3nt: TGTGCCAGCAGTTTACAACTAGCCGATACGCAGTATTTT
CDR3aa: CASSLQLADTQYF

abundance: .
j_gene: TRBJ2-7
d_gene: .
v_gene: TRBV28
CDR3nt: TGTGCCAGCAGTTCCCAGGACACCTCCTACGAGCAGTACTTC
CDR3aa: CASSSQDTSYEQYF

abundance: .
j_gene: TRBJ2-2
d_gene: TRBD1
v_gene: TRBV18
CDR3nt: TGTGCCAGCTTACGACAGGGACGGAACACCGGGGAGCTGTTTTTT
CDR3aa: CASLRQGRNTGELFF

abundance: .
j_gene: TRBJ1-4
d_gene: .
v_gene: TRBV7-9
CDR3nt: TGTGCCAGCAGCCTCTCTGGGTGGCGGAGCGAAAAACTGTTTTTT
CDR3aa: CASSLSGWRSEKLFF

abundance: .
j_gene: TRBJ1-6
d_gene: TRBD1
v_gene: TRBV2
CDR3nt: TGTGCCAGCAGTTTGGGACAGGGGATTTATTCACCCCTCCACTTT
CDR3aa: CASSLGQGIYSPLHF

abundance: few
j_gene: TRBJ2-7
d_gene: TRBD2
v_gene: TRBV2
CDR3nt: TGTGCCAGCAGTGAACTGCTAGCGGGCGCCTACGAGCAGTACTTC
CDR3aa: CASSELLAGAYEQYF

abundance: .
j_gene: TRBJ1-4
d_gene: .
v_gene: TRBV6-1
CDR3nt: TGTGCCAGCAGTGAAGGAGAGGTAGGAGAAAAACTGTTTTTT
CDR3aa: CASSEGEVGEKLFF

abundance: .
j_gene: TRBJ1-2
d_gene: .
v_gene: TRBV3-1/TRBV3-2
CDR3nt: TGTGCCAGCAGCCAAGATTTCGATTACTCACACTATGGCTACACCTTC
CDR3aa: CASSQDFDYSHYGYTF

abundance: .
j_gene: TRBJ1-4
d_gene: .
v_gene: TRBV3-1/TRBV3-2
CDR3nt: TGTGCCAGCAGCGAACCCAGGGGTGAAAAACTGTTTTTT
CDR3aa: CASSEPRGEKLFF

abundance: .
j_gene: TRBJ2-3
d_gene: TRBD2
v_gene: TRBV24-1
CDR3nt: TGTGCCACCAGTGGTGGCGGGAGTGGGTTCACAGATACGCAGTATTTT
CDR3aa: CATSGGGSGFTDTQYF

abundance: few
j_gene: TRBJ2-1
d_gene: TRBD2
v_gene: TRBV6-1
CDR3nt: TGTGCCAGCAGTGAGACTAGCGGGGCCTACAATGAGCAGTTCTTC
CDR3aa: CASSETSGAYNEQFF

abundance: once
j_gene: TRBJ1-1
d_gene: TRBD1
v_gene: TRBV30
CDR3nt: TGTGCCTGGAGTCTACGATCCGGGACAGGGGGCTATCGGAGCACTGAAGCTTTCTTT
CDR3aa: CAWSLRSGTGGYRSTEAFF

abundance: .
j_gene: TRBJ1-4
d_gene: TRBD1
v_gene: TRBV19
CDR3nt: TGTGCCAGTAAACCTTGGGACAGTCCTAATGAAAAACTGTTTTTT
CDR3aa: CASKPWDSPNEKLFF

abundance: .
j_gene: TRBJ1-4
d_gene: TRBD1
v_gene: TRBV5-4
CDR3nt: TGTGCCAGCAGCGGGACAGGGGCCGGTGATGAAAAACTGTTTTTT
CDR3aa: CASSGTGAGDEKLFF

abundance: .
j_gene: TRBJ2-2
d_gene: TRBD2
v_gene: TRBV5-1
CDR3nt: TGCGCCAGCAGCTTGGGACTAGCCGAGGGGACCGGGGAGCTGTTTTTT
CDR3aa: CASSLGLAEGTGELFF

abundance: .
j_gene: TRBJ1-2
d_gene: .
v_gene: TRBV7-8
CDR3nt: TGTGCCAGCAGCCATTCGGGGCAGTGGGACTATGGCTACACCTTC
CDR3aa: CASSHSGQWDYGYTF

abundance: .
j_gene: TRBJ2-1
d_gene: .
v_gene: TRBV6-6
CDR3nt: TGTGCCAGCAGCCCCGGGACGGGATACAATGAGCAGTTCTTC
CDR3aa: CASSPGTGYNEQFF

abundance: .
j_gene: TRBJ1-1
d_gene: .
v_gene: TRBV5-1
CDR3nt: TGCGCCAGCAGCCCTTCGGCGACAGTGAACACTGAAGCTTTCTTT
CDR3aa: CASSPSATVNTEAFF

abundance: .
j_gene: TRBJ1-1
d_gene: .
v_gene: TRBV3-1/TRBV3-2
CDR3nt: TGTGCCAGCAGCCAAAGGGGGGTGGACACTGAAGCTTTCTTT
CDR3aa: CASSQRGVDTEAFF

abundance: .
j_gene: TRBJ1-3
d_gene: TRBD1
v_gene: TRBV28
CDR3nt: TGTGCCAGCAGTTCGACAGGGCTGGCGGGAAACACCATATATTTT
CDR3aa: CASSSTGLAGNTIYF

abundance: .
j_gene: TRBJ2-1
d_gene: .
v_gene: TRBV15
CDR3nt: TGTGCCACCAGCAGCCCTAAGGGAAAGCAGTTCTTC
CDR3aa: CATSSPKGKQFF

abundance: .
j_gene: TRBJ2-2
d_gene: TRBD1
v_gene: TRBV25-1
CDR3nt: TGTGCCAGCAGTGAAGAACAGGGGGCATCCGGGGAGCTGTTTTTT
CDR3aa: CASSEEQGASGELFF

abundance: .
j_gene: TRBJ2-2
d_gene: .
v_gene: TRBV24-1
CDR3nt: TGTGCCACCAGTGGCCCCTCGAACACCGGGGAGCTGTTTTTT
CDR3aa: CATSGPSNTGELFF

abundance: .
j_gene: TRBJ1-5
d_gene: .
v_gene: TRBV12-3/TRBV12-4
CDR3nt: TGTGCCAGCAGTTTAGTTAATCAGCCCCAGCATTTT
CDR3aa: CASSLVNQPQHF

abundance: .
j_gene: TRBJ2-1
d_gene: TRBD2
v_gene: TRBV7-2
CDR3nt: TGTGCCAGCAGCTCCCGACTAGCGGGCGACAATGAGCAGTTCTTC
CDR3aa: CASSSRLAGDNEQFF

abundance: .
j_gene: TRBJ1-1
d_gene: .
v_gene: TRBV5-1
CDR3nt: TGCGCCAGCAGCGGGGGGTCTGTACCCACTGAAGCTTTCTTT
CDR3aa: CASSGGSVPTEAFF

abundance: .
j_gene: TRBJ2-2
d_gene: .
v_gene: TRBV7-2
CDR3nt: TGTGCCAGCAGCCTGGACTCAAGCGGCACCGGGGAGCTGTTTTTT
CDR3aa: CASSLDSSGTGELFF

abundance: .
j_gene: TRBJ2-1
d_gene: .
v_gene: TRBV11-3
CDR3nt: TGTGCCAGCAGCCTCTTTGGGGGTGAGCAGTTCTTC
CDR3aa: CASSLFGGEQFF

abundance: .
j_gene: TRBJ1-4
d_gene: TRBD1
v_gene: TRBV5-1
CDR3nt: TGCGCCAGCAGCTGGCCAGAGACACAGGGGGAGGGTGAAAAACTGTTTTTT
CDR3aa: CASSWPETQGEGEKLFF

abundance: .
j_gene: TRBJ2-2
d_gene: TRBD1
v_gene: TRBV28
CDR3nt: TGTGCCAGCAGTTTCTCCCACGGGACAGTTATCGGGGAGCTGTTTTTT
CDR3aa: CASSFSHGTVIGELFF